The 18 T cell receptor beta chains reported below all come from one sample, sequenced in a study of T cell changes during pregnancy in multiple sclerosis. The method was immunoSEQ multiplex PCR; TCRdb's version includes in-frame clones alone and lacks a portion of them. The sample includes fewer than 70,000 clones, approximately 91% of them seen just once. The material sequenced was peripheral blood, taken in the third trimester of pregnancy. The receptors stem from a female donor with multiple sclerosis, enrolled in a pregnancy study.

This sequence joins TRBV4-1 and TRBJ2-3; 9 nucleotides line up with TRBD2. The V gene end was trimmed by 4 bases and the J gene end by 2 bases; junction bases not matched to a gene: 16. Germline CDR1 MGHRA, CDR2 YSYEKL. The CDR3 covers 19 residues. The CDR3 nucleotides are TGCGCCAGCAGCCTCCTCTCAGGGGCTAGCGGGGCCTTCACAGATACGCAGTATTTT. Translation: CASSLLSGASGAFTDTQYF.

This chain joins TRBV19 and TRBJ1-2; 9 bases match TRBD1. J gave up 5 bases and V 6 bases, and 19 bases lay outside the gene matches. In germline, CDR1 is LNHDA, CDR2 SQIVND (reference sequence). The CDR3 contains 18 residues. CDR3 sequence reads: CASSETGTGSPFGYGYTF. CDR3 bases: TGTGCCAGTAGCGAAACCGGGACAGGGTCGCCCTTTGGATATGGCTACACCTTC.

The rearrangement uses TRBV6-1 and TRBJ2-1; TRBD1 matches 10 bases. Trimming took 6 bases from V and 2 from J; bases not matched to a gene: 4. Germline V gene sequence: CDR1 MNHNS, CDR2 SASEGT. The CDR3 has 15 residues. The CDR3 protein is CASRKTGGPYNEQFF. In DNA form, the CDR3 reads TGTGCCAGCAGGAAGACAGGGGGCCCCTACAATGAGCAGTTCTTC.

This CDR3 reads CASRSRTTVSGNTIYF. The CDR3 region has the DNA TGTGCAAGTCGCTCGAGAACGACAGTATCTGGAAACACCATATATTTT. This chain links TRBV12-2 with TRBJ1-3; the table's D gene call, TRBD1, was not cross checked with the DNA. TRBV12-2 is described as a pseudogene. The length of the CDR3 is 16 residues.

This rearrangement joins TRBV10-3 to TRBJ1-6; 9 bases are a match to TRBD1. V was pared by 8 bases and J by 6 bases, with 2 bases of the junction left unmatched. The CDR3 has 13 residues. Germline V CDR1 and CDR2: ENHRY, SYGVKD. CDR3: CAIGTGINSPLHF. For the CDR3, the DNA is TGTGCCATCGGGACAGGGATTAATTCACCCCTCCACTTT.

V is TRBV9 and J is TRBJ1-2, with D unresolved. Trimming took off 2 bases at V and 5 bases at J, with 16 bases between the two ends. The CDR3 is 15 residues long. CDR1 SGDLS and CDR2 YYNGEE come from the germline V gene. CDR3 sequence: CASSVPRTGGYGYTF. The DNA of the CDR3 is TGTGCCAGCAGCGTCCCAAGGACGGGAGGATATGGCTACACCTTC.

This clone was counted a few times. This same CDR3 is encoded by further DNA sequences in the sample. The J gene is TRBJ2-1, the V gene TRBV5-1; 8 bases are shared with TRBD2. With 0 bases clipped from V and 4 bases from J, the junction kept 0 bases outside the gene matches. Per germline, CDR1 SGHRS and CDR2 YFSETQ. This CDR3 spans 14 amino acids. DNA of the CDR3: TGCGCCAGCAGCTTGGGACTAGCGTACAATGAGCAGTTCTTC. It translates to CASSLGLAYNEQFF.

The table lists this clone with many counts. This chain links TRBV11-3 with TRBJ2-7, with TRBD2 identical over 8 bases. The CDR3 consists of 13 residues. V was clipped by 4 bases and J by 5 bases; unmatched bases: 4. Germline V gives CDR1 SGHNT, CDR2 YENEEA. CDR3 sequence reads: CASSSGGVDEQYF. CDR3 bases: TGTGCCAGCAGCTCCGGGGGGGTCGACGAGCAGTACTTC. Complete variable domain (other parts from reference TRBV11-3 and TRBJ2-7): EAGVVQSPRYKIIEKKQPVAFWCNPISGHNTLYWYLQNLGQGPELLIRYENEEAVDDSQLPKDRFSAERLKGVDSTLKIQPAELGDSAVYLCASSSGGVDEQYFGPGTRLTVT.

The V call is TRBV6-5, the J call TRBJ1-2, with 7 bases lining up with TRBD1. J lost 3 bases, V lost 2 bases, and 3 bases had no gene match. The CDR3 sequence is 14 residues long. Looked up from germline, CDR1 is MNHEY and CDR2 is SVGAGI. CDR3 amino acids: CASSYAGGDYGYTF. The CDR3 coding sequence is TGTGCCAGCAGTTACGCAGGGGGAGACTATGGCTACACCTTC.

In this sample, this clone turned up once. The CDR3 DNA is TGTGCCAGCGGGGACTCTGGATCCTACGAGCAGTACTTC. Translation gives CASGDSGSYEQYF. This chain uses TRBV19 with TRBJ2-7, with D perhaps TRBD2 (6 bases). The CDR3 length is 13 residues. V was cut by 9 bases and J by 1 base, with 13 bases left in between. CDR1 and CDR2 (germline): LNHDA, SQIVND (reference sequence).

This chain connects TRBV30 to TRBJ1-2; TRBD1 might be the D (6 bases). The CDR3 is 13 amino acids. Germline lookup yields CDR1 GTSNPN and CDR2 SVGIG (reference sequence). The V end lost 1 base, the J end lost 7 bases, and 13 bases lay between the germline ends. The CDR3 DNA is TGTGCCTGGAGTGAACAGGGATTTTCTGGCTACACCTTC. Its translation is CAWSEQGFSGYTF.

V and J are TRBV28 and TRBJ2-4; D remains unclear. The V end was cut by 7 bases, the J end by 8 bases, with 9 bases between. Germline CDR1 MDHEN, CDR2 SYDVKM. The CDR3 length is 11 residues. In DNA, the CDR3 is TGTGCCAGCAAAGAATGGCACATTCAGTACTTC. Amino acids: CASKEWHIQYF.

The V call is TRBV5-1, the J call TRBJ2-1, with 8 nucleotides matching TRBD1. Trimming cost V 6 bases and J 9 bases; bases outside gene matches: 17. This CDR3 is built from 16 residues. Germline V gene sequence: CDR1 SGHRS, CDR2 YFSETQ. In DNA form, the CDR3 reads TGCGCCAGCAACTACCGACAACAGGGGGGATCTAGTGAGCAGTTCTTC. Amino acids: CASNYRQQGGSSEQFF.

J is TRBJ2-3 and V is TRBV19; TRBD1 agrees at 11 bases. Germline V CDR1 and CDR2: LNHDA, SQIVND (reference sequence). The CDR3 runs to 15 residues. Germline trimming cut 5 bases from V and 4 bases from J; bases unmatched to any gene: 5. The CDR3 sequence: CASSGRTGGPDTQYF. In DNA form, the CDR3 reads TGTGCCAGTAGTGGACGGACAGGGGGCCCAGATACGCAGTATTTT. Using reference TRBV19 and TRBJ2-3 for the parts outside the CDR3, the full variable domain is DGGITQSPKYLFRKEGQNVTLSCEQNLNHDAMYWYRQDPGQGLRLIYYSQIVNDFQKGDIAEGYSVSREKKESFPLTVTSAQKNPTAFYLCASSGRTGGPDTQYFGPGTRLTVL.

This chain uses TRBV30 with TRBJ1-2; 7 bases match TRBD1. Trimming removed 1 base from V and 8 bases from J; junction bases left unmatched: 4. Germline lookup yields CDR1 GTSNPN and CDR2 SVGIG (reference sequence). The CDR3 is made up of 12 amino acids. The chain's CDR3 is CAWSEGAGGYTF. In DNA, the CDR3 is TGTGCCTGGAGTGAGGGGGCTGGAGGCTACACCTTC.

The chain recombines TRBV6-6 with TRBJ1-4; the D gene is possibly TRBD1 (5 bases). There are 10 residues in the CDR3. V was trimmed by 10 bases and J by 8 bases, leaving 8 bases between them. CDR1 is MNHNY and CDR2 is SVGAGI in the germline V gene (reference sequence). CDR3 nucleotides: TGTGCCACACCAGGGGAAAAACTGTTTTTT. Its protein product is CATPGEKLFF.

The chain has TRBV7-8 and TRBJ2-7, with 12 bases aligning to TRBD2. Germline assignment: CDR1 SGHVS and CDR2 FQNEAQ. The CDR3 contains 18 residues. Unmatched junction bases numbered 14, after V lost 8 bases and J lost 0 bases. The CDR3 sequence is CASSPQGLAGLSSYEQYF. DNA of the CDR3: TGTGCCAGCTCTCCACAGGGACTAGCGGGCCTTAGCTCCTACGAGCAGTACTTC. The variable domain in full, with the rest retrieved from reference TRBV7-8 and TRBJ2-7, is GAGVSQSPRYKVAKRGQDVALRCDPISGHVSLFWYQQALGQGPEFLTYFQNEAQLDKSGLPSDRFFAERPEGSVSTLKIQRTQQEDSAVYLCASSPQGLAGLSSYEQYFGPGTRLTVT.

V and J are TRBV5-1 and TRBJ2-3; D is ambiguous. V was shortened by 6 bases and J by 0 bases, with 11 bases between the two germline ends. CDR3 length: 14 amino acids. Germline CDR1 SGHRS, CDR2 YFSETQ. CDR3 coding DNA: TGCGCCAGCATGAATCCGACAAGCACAGATACGCAGTATTTT. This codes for CASMNPTSTDTQYF. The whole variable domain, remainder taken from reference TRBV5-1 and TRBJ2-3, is KAGVTQTPRYLIKTRGQQVTLSCSPISGHRSVSWYQQTPGQGLQFLFEYFSETQRNKGNFPGRFSGRQFSNSRSEMNVSTLELGDSALYLCASMNPTSTDTQYFGPGTRLTVL.